The clone carrying this T cell receptor (beta chain) has at least ten counts. Its specificity is not known. The data derive from a study of cytomegalovirus exposure and HLA in healthy donors. The CDR3 runs to 14 residues. Between the trimmed V and J ends, which lost 2 bases and 4 bases, there was a span of 11 bases. The germline gives CDR1 ENHRY, CDR2 SYGVKD. Notes on the study in general: The later analysis indicated that the majority of CMV-associated TCR beta chains appeared HLA-restricted.

PCR used 60 Vbeta primers and 13 Jbeta primers. Assay used: immunoSEQ multiplex PCR; TCRdb lists only in-frame clones, some missing. The sample lists almost 65,000 clones, around four fifths occurring once. This clonotype was sampled from a male donor in good health and CMV-seropositive. Sequenced: PBMCs. V and J are TRBV10-3 and TRBJ1-1, with a weak D call TRBD1 (6 bases). CDR3 protein: CAISERDTRTEAFF. DNA for the CDR3: TGTGCCATCAGTGAGAGGGACACCCGCACTGAAGCTTTCTTT.